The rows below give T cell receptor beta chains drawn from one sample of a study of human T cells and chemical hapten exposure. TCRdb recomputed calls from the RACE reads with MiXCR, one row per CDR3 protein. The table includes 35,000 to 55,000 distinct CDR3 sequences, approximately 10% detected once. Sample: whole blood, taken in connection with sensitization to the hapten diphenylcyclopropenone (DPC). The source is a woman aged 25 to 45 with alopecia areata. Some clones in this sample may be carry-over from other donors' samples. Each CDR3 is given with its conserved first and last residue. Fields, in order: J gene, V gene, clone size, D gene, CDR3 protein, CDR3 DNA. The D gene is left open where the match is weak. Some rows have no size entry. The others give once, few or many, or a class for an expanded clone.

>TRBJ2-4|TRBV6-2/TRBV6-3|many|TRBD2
CASSGGSAKNIQYF
TGTGCCAGCTCGGGAGGTTCGGCTAAAAACATTCAGTACTTC
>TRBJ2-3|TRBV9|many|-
CASSPPASTDTQYF
TGTGCCAGCAGTCCCCCGGCAAGTACAGATACGCAGTATTTT
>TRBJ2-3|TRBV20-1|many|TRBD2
CSANSGTSGGVDTQYF
TGCAGTGCAAACTCCGGGACTAGCGGAGGCGTGGATACGCAGTATTTT
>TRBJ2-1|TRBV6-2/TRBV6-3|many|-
CASSYSRYYYNEQFF
TGTGCCAGCAGTTACTCGCGATACTACTACAATGAGCAGTTCTTC
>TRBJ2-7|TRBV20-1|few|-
CSARPRSAYEQYF
TGCAGTGCTAGACCTCGGAGCGCCTACGAGCAGTACTTC
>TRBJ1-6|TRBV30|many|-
CAWKVGAAYNSPLHF
TGTGCCTGGAAGGTTGGGGCAGCCTATAATTCACCCCTCCACTTT
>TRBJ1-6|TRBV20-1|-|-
CSGGTADLSPLHF
TGCAGTGGAGGGACCGCAGACTTATCACCCCTCCACTTT
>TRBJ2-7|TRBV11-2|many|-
CASSSPTLRGYEQYF
TGTGCCAGCAGCAGCCCTACCCTCAGGGGCTACGAGCAGTACTTC
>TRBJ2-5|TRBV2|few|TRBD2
CASSEERGAETQYF
TGTGCCAGCAGTGAAGAGCGGGGGGCCGAGACCCAGTACTTC
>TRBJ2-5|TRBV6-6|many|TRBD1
CASSYFQDRGETQYF
TGTGCCAGCAGTTACTTTCAGGACAGGGGGGAGACCCAGTACTTC
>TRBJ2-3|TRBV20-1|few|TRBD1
CSARLGQGGWDTDTQYF
TGCAGTGCTAGACTGGGACAGGGTGGTTGGGACACAGATACGCAGTATTTT
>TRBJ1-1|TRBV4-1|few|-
CASSLGGGTEAFF
TGCGCCAGCAGCCTTGGGGGGGGCACTGAAGCTTTCTTT
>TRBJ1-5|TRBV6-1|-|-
CASSDPQPQRF
TGTGCCAGCAGTGACCCTCAGCCCCAGCGTTTT
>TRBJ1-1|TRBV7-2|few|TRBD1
CASSVRRGAHTEAFF
TGTGCCAGCAGCGTCCGCAGGGGGGCCCACACTGAAGCTTTCTTT
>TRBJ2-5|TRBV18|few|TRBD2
CASSPPRTSGDHRETQYF
TGTGCCAGCTCACCACCTCGGACTAGCGGGGACCACCGAGAGACCCAGTACTTC
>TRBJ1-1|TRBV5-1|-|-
CASRPEAGWAEAFF
TGCGCCAGCAGACCCGAGGCGGGGTGGGCTGAAGCTTTCTTT
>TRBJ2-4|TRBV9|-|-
CASSVGSIPPQYF
TGTGCCAGCAGCGTAGGATCAATACCTCCTCAGTACTTC
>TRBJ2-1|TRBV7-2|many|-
CASSPLWGREQFF
TGTGCCAGCAGCCCTCTTTGGGGCCGCGAGCAGTTCTTC
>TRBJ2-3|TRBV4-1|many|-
CASSHGDRRNTDTQYF
TGCGCCAGCAGCCATGGGGACCGCAGGAATACAGATACGCAGTATTTT
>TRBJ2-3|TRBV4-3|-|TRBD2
CASSREISGGADTQYF
TGCGCCAGCAGCCGAGAGATTAGCGGGGGGGCAGATACGCAGTATTTT
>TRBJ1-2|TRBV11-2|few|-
CASSLAGEANYGYTF
TGTGCCAGCAGCTTAGCGGGTGAAGCTAACTATGGCTACACCTTC
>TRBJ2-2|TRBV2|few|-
CASSTQGTGELFF
TGTGCCAGCAGCACGCAAGGCACCGGGGAGCTGTTTTTT
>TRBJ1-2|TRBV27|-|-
CASSRGWGQWNGYTF
TGTGCCAGCAGCCGAGGCTGGGGTCAATGGAATGGCTACACCTTC